This passage covers 20 T cell receptor beta chains from one sample sequenced in a study of regulatory dendritic cells for organ transplantation. Measured with immunoSEQ multiplex PCR; TCRdb has only the in-frame clones, and not every one. The sample contains 5,500 to 6,500 clones, 50% to 70% of which appear only once. Sequences were obtained from memory CD8+ T cells from blood. The subset was: CD45RO+ memory T cells. These receptor sequences come from a human donor in good health.

The sample holds a few counts of this clone. The chain couples TRBV5-6 to TRBJ2-1, with 8 nucleotides matching TRBD2. This CDR3 is built from 16 residues. V lost 0 bases and J lost 4; bases outside the gene matches: 6. Germline CDR1 SGHDT, CDR2 YYEEEE. DNA for the CDR3: TGTGCCAGCAGCTTGGGGGCCAGCGGGGGTTACAATGAGCAGTTCTTC. The encoded protein is CASSLGASGGYNEQFF. Combining the CDR3 with reference TRBV5-6 and TRBJ2-1 gives the whole variable domain DAGVTQSPTHLIKTRGQQVTLRCSPKSGHDTVSWYQQALGQGPQFIFQYYEEEERQRGNFPDRFSGHQFPNYSSELNVNALLLGDSALYLCASSLGASGGYNEQFFGPGTRLTVL.

The chain is built from TRBV11-2 and TRBJ2-7; the match to TRBD2 covers 8 bases. Germline V CDR1 and CDR2: SGHAT, FQNNGV. The CDR3 contains 15 residues. Losses at the gene ends were 3 bases for V and 7 bases for J; bases not matched to a gene: 11. CDR3 loop: CASSFLRAGVGEQYF. CDR3 coding DNA: TGTGCCAGCAGCTTTCTGAGAGCGGGGGTGGGAGAGCAGTACTTC.

V gene TRBV6-5 combines with J gene TRBJ2-7; 7 nucleotides line up with TRBD1. The trim removed 10 bases at V and 3 bases at J, leaving 12 bases unmatched. The CDR3 spans 14 residues. Per germline, CDR1 MNHEY and CDR2 SVGAGI. DNA for the CDR3: TGTGCCAAGAGGGACAGCCTCCCTAACTACGAGCAGTACTTC. It translates to CAKRDSLPNYEQYF.

The gene calls are TRBV29-1 and TRBJ2-1, with TRBD1 as a possible D gene (6 bases). The CDR3 consists of 11 residues. The V gene lost 7 bases and the J gene lost 9 bases, with 13 bases spanning the gap. Germline V gives CDR1 SQVTM, CDR2 ANQGSEA. CDR3 in amino acids: CSAPQGFEQFF. Written as DNA, the CDR3 is TGCAGCGCTCCACAGGGTTTTGAGCAGTTCTTC.

The chain couples TRBV2 to TRBJ1-5; D uncertain. This CDR3 comprises 13 residues. The germline gives CDR1 SNHLY, CDR2 FYNNEI. Trimming removed 11 bases at V and 2 bases at J, with 13 bases between. The chain's CDR3 is CAQRRGGNQPQHF. As DNA, the CDR3 is TGTGCCCAGAGACGGGGTGGCAATCAGCCCCAGCATTTT.

The genes are TRBV9 and TRBJ2-1, with 10 bases identical to TRBD1. Losses at the gene ends were 0 bases for V and 8 bases for J; bases not matched to a gene: 5. Germline V lookup: CDR1 SGDLS, CDR2 YYNGEE. This CDR3 is 15 amino acids long. The CDR3 here is CASSVVGTGADEQFF. As DNA, the CDR3 is TGTGCCAGCAGCGTAGTGGGGACAGGGGCTGATGAGCAGTTCTTC.

The chain joins TRBV4-1 to TRBJ1-3; TRBD1 agrees at 8 bases. Germline CDR1 reads MGHRA; CDR2 reads YSYEKL. The CDR3 loop spans 18 amino acids. Trimming took 4 bases from V and 0 from J; bases not matched to a gene: 11. As DNA, the CDR3 is TGCGCCAGCAGCCTCTTTGGACAGGGACAGAGCTCTGGAAACACCATATATTTT. This gives the protein CASSLFGQGQSSGNTIYF.

This clone occurred a few times. The chain couples TRBV4-2 to TRBJ2-1; 14 bases map to TRBD2. Germline V gene sequence: CDR1 LGHNA, CDR2 YNFKEQ. CDR3 length: 16 residues. V gave up 1 base and J gave up 10 bases; unmatched junction bases: 6. The CDR3 loop reads CASSQATSGGADEQFF. Written as DNA, the CDR3 is TGTGCCAGCAGCCAAGCGACTAGCGGGGGGGCCGACGAGCAGTTCTTC.

This sequence joins TRBV11-2 and TRBJ2-7; no definite D call. CDR3 length: 13 residues. Germline V lookup: CDR1 SGHAT, CDR2 FQNNGV. V shed 3 bases and J shed 3 bases, with 9 bases lying between them. This CDR3 is CASSFSRVYEQYF. DNA of the CDR3: TGTGCCAGCAGCTTTTCACGGGTCTACGAGCAGTACTTC.

This clone is labeled as medium-sized. The chain joins TRBV4-3 to TRBJ1-1; weak D call: TRBD1 (5 bases). Trimming pared 2 bases from V and 7 bases from J, leaving 11 bases between. Germline V gene sequence: CDR1 LGHNA, CDR2 YSLEER. This CDR3 has 13 amino acids. The CDR3 bases are TGCGCCAGCAGCCAATGGGGAGGGGATGAAGCTTTCTTT. This gives the protein CASSQWGGDEAFF.

The J gene is TRBJ2-7, the V gene TRBV6-1; 7 bases agree with TRBD1. Germline-derived CDR1 and CDR2 are MNHNS and SASEGT. The CDR3 contains 15 residues. Trimming cost V 4 bases and J 3 bases; bases outside gene matches: 9. CDR3 coding DNA: TGTGCCAGCAGTGGGAGGACAGGTATTTTCTACGAGCAGTACTTC. Amino acid sequence: CASSGRTGIFYEQYF.

J is TRBJ2-5 and V is TRBV6-5, with D possibly TRBD2 on 6 matching bases. This CDR3 is built from 14 residues. V was cut by 2 bases and J by 5 bases, with 12 bases left in between. Germline CDR1 reads MNHEY; CDR2 reads SVGAGI. DNA for the CDR3: TGTGCCAGCAGTTACGGAGGGAAGGGGGAGACCCAGTACTTC. It codes for CASSYGGKGETQYF.

This clone is labeled medium-sized (0.01 to 0.1%). The rearrangement joins TRBV20-1 to TRBJ2-7; D is perhaps TRBD1 (5 bases). Germline loops: CDR1 DFQATT, CDR2 SNEGSKA (reference sequence). Deletions cut 6 bases from V and 2 bases from J, with 8 bases between. This CDR3 comprises 11 residues. The CDR3 sequence: CSATAAYEQYF. The CDR3 region has the DNA TGCAGTGCGACAGCCGCCTACGAGCAGTACTTC.

This clone is medium-sized (0.01 to 0.1%) within its sample. The CDR3 is CASSVAEGGGVQETQYF. For the CDR3, the DNA is TGTGCCAGCAGCGTAGCTGAGGGCGGGGGGGTTCAAGAGACCCAGTACTTC. J is TRBJ2-5 and V is TRBV9; 9 bases line up with TRBD2. CDR1 is SGDLS, CDR2 YYNGEE, per germline. The CDR3 is 17 residues long. Unmatched junction bases numbered 8, after V lost 0 bases and J lost 2 bases.

The chain has TRBV28 and TRBJ1-2; the match to TRBD1 covers 8 bases. The V gene's germline CDR1 is MDHEN and CDR2 SYDVKM. After removal of 3 bases from V and 6 bases from J, the junction contained 3 bases not matched to a gene. The length of the CDR3 is 13 residues. This chain's CDR3 is CASSFSGQDGYTF. The DNA for the CDR3 is TGTGCCAGCAGTTTTTCGGGACAGGATGGCTACACCTTC.

J is TRBJ1-6 and V is TRBV14, with a possible D match to TRBD1 (5 bases). Germline V gene data show CDR1 as SGHDN and CDR2 as FVKESK. This CDR3 is built from 15 residues. V dropped 0 bases and J dropped 7 bases, with 10 bases sitting between them. In nucleotides, the CDR3 is TGTGCCAGCAGCCAAGAATCAGGGTGGAATTCACCCCTCCACTTT. Translated, it gives CASSQESGWNSPLHF.

By proportion, this clone is medium-sized. This rearrangement joins TRBV5-5 to TRBJ1-2, with 7 bases that match TRBD1. Looked up from germline, CDR1 is SGHKS and CDR2 is YYEKEE (reference sequence). The CDR3 has 16 amino acids. After removal of 4 bases from V and 4 bases from J, the junction contained 13 bases not matched to a gene. Here the CDR3 DNA reads TGTGCCAGCAGCAGGGACAGACAGACCCTCCCCTATGGCTACACCTTC. Protein sequence: CASSRDRQTLPYGYTF.

Within the sample, this clone is medium-sized (0.01 to 0.1%). The chain is built from TRBV1 and TRBJ2-7; the table's D call TRBD1 went unverified against the DNA. TRBV1 is shown as a pseudogene. The CDR3 sequence is 18 residues long. The CDR3 here is CTSSQGPTSTGSSYEQYF. The CDR3 DNA sequence: TGCACCAGCAGCCAAGGGCCCACCTCGACAGGGAGCTCCTACGAGCAGTACTTC.

J is TRBJ2-2 and V is TRBV7-8; D possibly corresponds to TRBD2 (5 bases). This CDR3 is built from 14 residues. Germline values: CDR1 SGHVS, CDR2 FQNEAQ. The germline V and J ends were trimmed by 5 bases and 2 bases, with 9 bases remaining between them. The CDR3 sequence is CASSPRGNTGELFF. The CDR3 bases are TGTGCCAGCAGCCCCCGGGGTAACACCGGGGAGCTGTTTTTT. The variable domain in full, completed from reference TRBV7-8 and TRBJ2-2, reads GAGVSQSPRYKVAKRGQDVALRCDPISGHVSLFWYQQALGQGPEFLTYFQNEAQLDKSGLPSDRFFAERPEGSVSTLKIQRTQQEDSAVYLCASSPRGNTGELFFGEGSRLTVL.

The rearrangement links TRBV19 to TRBJ1-1, with 11 bases aligning to TRBD1. CDR1 LNHDA and CDR2 SQIVND come from the germline V gene (reference sequence). V gave up 6 bases and J gave up 5 bases; unmatched junction bases: 11. The CDR3 runs 16 residues. The CDR3 DNA reads as TGTGCCAGTAGCTGGCCAAGGACAGGGGGCTATACTGAAGCTTTCTTT. It is translated as CASSWPRTGGYTEAFF.